The rows below give T cell receptor beta chains drawn from one sample of a study of T cell responses to AZD1222 COVID-19 vaccine. Sequencing was performed with immunoSEQ multiplex PCR; in TCRdb, only in-frame clones are kept and a portion is missing. The sample comprises approximately 64,000 clones, about 90% of which are singletons, and approximately 6.3% rests with the top ten. The material was peripheral blood, obtained 28 days after the second dose of the MenACWY control vaccine. The receptors originated from an adult who received the MenACWY meningococcal vaccine as a control. CDR3s include the opening cysteine and the closing phenylalanine or tryptophan. The D gene is left open where the match is weak. Only part of the rows carry a size: once, few, many, or a class if the clone is expanded.

abundance	d_gene	v_gene	j_gene	CDR3nt	CDR3aa
NA	TRBD1	TRBV9	TRBJ2-6	TGTGCCAGCAGCGTACACAGGGGGCCTGGGGCCAACGTCCTGACTTTC	CASSVHRGPGANVLTF
NA	TRBD1	TRBV11-2	TRBJ1-1	TGTGCCAGCAGCATAATCGACAGGGTCGGTTCGACTGAAGCTTTCTTT	CASSIIDRVGSTEAFF
NA	TRBD2	TRBV3-1/TRBV3-2	TRBJ2-3	TGTGCCAGCAGCCAAGCGGCGGGAGGTCATGGAGATACGCAGTATTTT	CASSQAAGGHGDTQYF
NA	NA	TRBV28	TRBJ1-2	TGTGCCAGCAGTCCAGGCGGAAGCTATGGCTACACCTTC	CASSPGGSYGYTF
NA	NA	TRBV19	TRBJ1-1	TGTGCCAGTAGTATAGATCGCGCAGCGAACACTGAAGCTTTCTTT	CASSIDRAANTEAFF
NA	TRBD2	TRBV9	TRBJ2-7	TGTGCCAGCAGCCCCGGACTAGCGGGAGGGGAAGAGCAGTACTTC	CASSPGLAGGEEQYF
NA	NA	TRBV7-8	TRBJ1-1	TGTGCCAGCGTGCGGGGCAGTAGTAACACTGAAGCTTTCTTT	CASVRGSSNTEAFF
NA	NA	TRBV6-5	TRBJ1-4	TGTGCCAGCGGGCCAGTTGCAACTAATGAAAAACTGTTTTTT	CASGPVATNEKLFF
NA	TRBD2	TRBV29-1	TRBJ2-7	TGCAGCGTGGGGGTCATAGCGGGAGGGCTCCAGCAGTACTTC	CSVGVIAGGLQQYF
once	NA	TRBV10-3	TRBJ1-6	TGTGCCACCTTTGGTGGGAATTCACCCCTCCACTTT	CATFGGNSPLHF
NA	NA	TRBV7-9	TRBJ2-3	TGTGCCAGCAGCTTGGTCGGCCCAGATACGCAGTATTTT	CASSLVGPDTQYF
NA	NA	TRBV30	TRBJ1-2	TGTGCCTGGAGGGTTACCCGGGCGGACTATGGCTACACCTTC	CAWRVTRADYGYTF
NA	NA	TRBV19	TRBJ1-5	TGTGCCAGTATGAAAGGGGATGGTAATCAGCCCCAGCATTTT	CASMKGDGNQPQHF
NA	NA	TRBV28	TRBJ1-2	TGTGCCAGCAGTCGGTCCGGACCTTATGGCTACACCTTC	CASSRSGPYGYTF
NA	NA	TRBV6-6	TRBJ1-4	TGTGCCAGCAGCGGGTCCCAGGGGATTGAAAAACTGTTTTTT	CASSGSQGIEKLFF
NA	NA	TRBV10-3	TRBJ2-7	TGTGCCATCAGAGTGAGTGAGGGCGCAGACTACGAGCAGTACTTC	CAIRVSEGADYEQYF
NA	TRBD2	TRBV4-1	TRBJ2-7	TGCGCCAGCAGCCCAACGCCGACTAGCTCTTGGGAGCAGTACTTC	CASSPTPTSSWEQYF
NA	NA	TRBV6-2/TRBV6-3	TRBJ1-1	TGTGCCAGCAGTATCAGGGTTGCCACTGAAGCTTTCTTT	CASSIRVATEAFF
NA	TRBD1	TRBV19	TRBJ2-7	TGTGCCAGTCGTGACAGGGGACGGAGTGCCTACGAGCAGTACTTC	CASRDRGRSAYEQYF
NA	NA	TRBV5-4	TRBJ2-1	TGTGCCAGCAGCTTAATTCCGGTTGAAAAGCAGTTCTTC	CASSLIPVEKQFF
NA	TRBD2	TRBV19	TRBJ2-7	TGTGCCAGTAGACTACTAGCGGGCCCCTACGAGCAGTACTTC	CASRLLAGPYEQYF
NA	NA	TRBV10-3	TRBJ1-1	TGTGCCATTGGCAGGGAAGCTGAAGCTTTCTTT	CAIGREAEAFF
NA	NA	TRBV24-1	TRBJ1-1	TGTGCCACCAGTGAGTATCAGGGAAATGAAGCTTTCTTT	CATSEYQGNEAFF
NA	NA	TRBV30	TRBJ2-7	TGTGCCTGGAGGCTCGGCGGGTCGGGGCAGTACTTC	CAWRLGGSGQYF
NA	NA	TRBV5-4	TRBJ2-1	TGTGCCAGCAGGCGACCCCCCGTACCAATGCAGTTCTTC	CASRRPPVPMQFF
few	NA	TRBV24-1	TRBJ1-2	TGTGCCACTTCTGAGGGGGAAGAATATGGCTACACCTTC	CATSEGEEYGYTF
NA	NA	TRBV5-4	TRBJ1-2	TGTGCCAGCAGCTCCTCGTGGAAGGGGAACTATGGCTACACCTTC	CASSSSWKGNYGYTF
NA	NA	TRBV5-1	TRBJ2-1	TGCGCCAGCAGCCTCCCTGAGGGAGAAAACTACAATGAGCAGTTCTTC	CASSLPEGENYNEQFF
NA	TRBD1	TRBV18	TRBJ2-7	TGTGCCAGCTCACCTTCGACAGGGACCGACGAGCAGTACTTC	CASSPSTGTDEQYF
NA	NA	TRBV6-6	TRBJ2-7	TGTGCCAGCAGTTTGGGACTGCCCACCTACGAGCAGTACTTC	CASSLGLPTYEQYF
NA	TRBD1	TRBV12-3/TRBV12-4	TRBJ1-1	TGTGCCAGCAGCCGAGGGGGCAGAACTGAAGCTTTCTTT	CASSRGGRTEAFF
NA	NA	TRBV6-6	TRBJ1-3	TGTGCCAGCATGAGGCCACACAGGGCTGGAAACACCATATATTTT	CASMRPHRAGNTIYF
NA	NA	TRBV10-1	TRBJ2-7	TGCGCCAGCAGTGAGACAGGTCTACTCTACGAGCAGTACTTC	CASSETGLLYEQYF
NA	NA	TRBV28	TRBJ1-5	TGTGCCAGCAGTTCGGGGGTTAGAAATCAGCCCCAGCATTTT	CASSSGVRNQPQHF
NA	TRBD1	TRBV27	TRBJ1-6	TGTGCCAGCAGTTTGACAGGGTGGAATTCACCCCTCCACTTT	CASSLTGWNSPLHF
NA	NA	TRBV3-1/TRBV3-2	TRBJ2-3	TGTGCCAGCCGGGCGGGACCCACAGATACGCAGTATTTT	CASRAGPTDTQYF
once	TRBD2	TRBV15	TRBJ2-7	TGTGCCACCAGCAGGGGTAGCGGGACCGAGCAGTACTTC	CATSRGSGTEQYF
NA	NA	TRBV19	TRBJ2-5	TGTGCCAGTAGTATAGAACCCTCCCAAGAGACCCAGTACTTC	CASSIEPSQETQYF
NA	NA	TRBV7-2	TRBJ2-3	TGTGCCAGCAGCTTAGTGTCTGGCATTGGAGATACGCAGTATTTT	CASSLVSGIGDTQYF
few	TRBD1	TRBV7-8	TRBJ2-7	TGTGCCAGCAGCTTCTCCGGGACAGGGGGCTACGAGCAGTACTTC	CASSFSGTGGYEQYF